These T cell receptor beta chains were read from a single sample in a study of shared clonotypes between healthy human individuals. Produced via immunoSEQ multiplex PCR; TCRdb's table is partial and in-frame only. Of a few million clones in the sample, 93% were seen once. The sample taken for sequencing was naive CD4+ T cells from PBMCs. Source of these receptors: a man in his late teens or twenties in good health. Some clones in this sample may be carry-over from other donors' samples. Each CDR3 is given without its conserved first and last residue.

V	J	CDR3
TRBV5-6	TRBJ1-2	ASSPGTPYGYT
TRBV2	TRBJ1-4	ASRPVRFSEKLF
TRBV2	TRBJ2-7	ASTGFRPEQY
TRBV28	TRBJ2-3	ASSFIGQITDTQY
TRBV5-1	TRBJ1-1	ASSLAGEAF
TRBV28	TRBJ2-1	ASSLLGNYNEQF
TRBV9	TRBJ2-5	ASSISGAPKNQETQY
TRBV19	TRBJ2-3	ASSIARGASGADTQY
TRBV5-1	TRBJ2-1	ASSLQVGAGNEQF
TRBV28	TRBJ2-2	ASSTSGGAGELF
TRBV11-3	TRBJ2-3	ASSLGWQGTQY
TRBV7-9	TRBJ2-5	ASIGARGTLPQETQY
TRBV30	TRBJ2-7	AWSTLMRTAGIYEQY
TRBV28	TRBJ2-3	ASSILAGRTDTQY